These T cell receptor beta chains were read from a single sample in a study of neurological immune-mediated disorders. MiXCR was run by TCRdb on the 5' RACE reads, yielding one entry per CDR3 protein. The sample contains about 19,000 distinct CDR3 sequences, approximately 7.3% of which appear only once. The sequenced material came from CD8+ T cells from blood. The receptors were sampled from a woman under 40 with HTLV-1-associated myelopathy (HAM/TSP). Each CDR3 is given with its conserved first and last residue. A D gene is named only where the DNA matches it firmly. Rows may omit the clone size; those that give it use once, few, many or a size class.

16	TRBV6-6	TRBJ2-1	-	many	CASNHPLGPPGNEQFF	TGTGCCAGCAACCACCCCCTCGGACCCCCGGGTAATGAGCAGTTCTTC
17	TRBV20-1	TRBJ1-5	TRBD1	many	CSASPDSGTGKGQPQHF	TGCAGTGCTAGTCCCGACTCCGGGACAGGGAAAGGTCAGCCCCAGCATTTT
13	TRBV3-1	TRBJ2-7	-	many	CASSQVPSYEQYF	TGTGCCAGCAGCCAAGTTCCATCATACGAGCAGTACTTC
14	TRBV3-1	TRBJ2-3	-	many	CASSQDRPQDTQYF	TGTGCCAGCAGCCAAGACCGGCCGCAAGATACGCAGTATTTT
14	TRBV12-3/TRBV12-4	TRBJ1-5	-	many	CASSFGHQGRPQHF	TGTGCCAGCAGTTTTGGCCACCAGGGTCGGCCCCAGCATTTT
14	TRBV10-3	TRBJ1-2	TRBD1	many	CAISESTGGYGYTF	TGTGCCATCAGTGAGTCGACAGGGGGTTATGGCTACACCTTC
16	TRBV6-4	TRBJ2-1	TRBD1	many	CASSVSPGQGTHEQFF	TGTGCCAGCAGCGTTTCACCGGGACAGGGTACCCATGAGCAGTTCTTC
15	TRBV20-1	TRBJ1-1	-	many	CSARSRQEPNTEAFF	TGCAGTGCTAGATCAAGACAGGAACCGAACACTGAAGCTTTCTTT
15	TRBV6-5	TRBJ1-1	TRBD1	-	CASSAYRGRHTEAFF	TGTGCCAGCAGTGCTTACAGGGGCCGGCACACTGAAGCTTTCTTT
18	TRBV7-9	TRBJ2-2	TRBD1	-	CASSLGSYRGIGSGELFF	TGTGCCAGCAGCTTAGGGAGCTACAGGGGTATTGGGTCCGGGGAGCTGTTTTTT
13	TRBV30	TRBJ1-4	TRBD1	few	CAWEEDRDEKLFF	TGTGCCTGGGAAGAAGACAGGGATGAAAAACTGTTTTTT
15	TRBV30	TRBJ1-1	TRBD1	-	CAWDLGQGVYTEAFF	TGTGCCTGGGACTTGGGACAGGGAGTGTACACTGAAGCTTTCTTT
12	TRBV29-1	TRBJ1-2	-	medium-sized	CSVDSGGYRYTF	TGCAGCGTTGATTCCGGGGGTTATCGCTACACCTTC
15	TRBV5-6	TRBJ2-2	-	many	CASSLGRGPTGELFF	TGTGCCAGCAGCTTGGGCCGGGGCCCCACCGGGGAGCTGTTTTTT
14	TRBV7-8	TRBJ2-7	-	many	CASSWGWGAYEQYF	TGTGCCAGCAGCTGGGGATGGGGGGCCTACGAGCAGTACTTC
14	TRBV19	TRBJ2-5	TRBD2	many	CASSIAPGGGTQYF	TGTGCCAGTAGTATAGCCCCCGGCGGGGGGACCCAGTACTTC
12	TRBV9	TRBJ1-2	-	many	CASSGSRHGYTF	TGTGCCAGCAGCGGGAGTAGGCATGGCTACACCTTC
12	TRBV5-1	TRBJ1-6	-	-	CASAIGDSPLHF	TGCGCCAGCGCCATAGGGGATTCACCCCTCCACTTT
15	TRBV20-1	TRBJ1-2	TRBD1	many	CSASSRDRGNYGYTF	TGCAGTGCTAGTTCCCGGGACAGAGGAAACTATGGCTACACCTTC
16	TRBV6-5	TRBJ2-7	-	many	CASSYSSGEKGYEQYF	TGTGCCAGCAGTTACTCGAGTGGGGAGAAGGGCTACGAGCAGTACTTC
12	TRBV5-5	TRBJ1-2	TRBD1	many	CASSVGQGDYTF	TGTGCCAGCAGCGTAGGACAGGGGGACTACACCTTC
12	TRBV20-1	TRBJ2-2	-	many	CSPVSGTGELFF	TGCAGCCCCGTCTCGGGCACCGGGGAGCTGTTTTTT
15	TRBV6-4	TRBJ2-3	TRBD2	medium-sized	CASSVASGGTDTQYF	TGTGCCAGCAGTGTCGCTAGCGGGGGAACAGATACGCAGTATTTT
19	TRBV3-1	TRBJ2-7	TRBD2	many	CASSQTTGLAGGPVYEQYF	TGTGCCAGCAGCCAAACCACGGGACTAGCGGGGGGGCCGGTGTACGAGCAGTACTTC
17	TRBV20-1	TRBJ2-1	TRBD2	many	CSASGLAGGLYYNEQFF	TGCAGTGCTTCAGGACTAGCGGGGGGTTTATACTACAATGAGCAGTTCTTC
14	TRBV5-6	TRBJ1-2	TRBD1	many	CASSFPGTGFGYTF	TGTGCCAGCAGTTTTCCCGGGACAGGGTTTGGCTACACCTTC
14	TRBV7-8	TRBJ1-5	-	many	CASSLGAANQPQHF	TGTGCCAGCAGCTTAGGGGCAGCAAATCAGCCCCAGCATTTT
14	TRBV6-2/TRBV6-3	TRBJ2-7	TRBD2	many	CASSYRGLVYEQYF	TGTGCCAGCAGTTACCGGGGACTAGTCTACGAGCAGTACTTC
19	TRBV10-2	TRBJ2-3	TRBD2	many	CASSESLAGGPRPIDTQYF	TGCGCCAGCAGTGAGTCACTAGCGGGGGGACCCAGACCCATAGATACGCAGTATTTT
15	TRBV20-1	TRBJ2-1	-	many	CSVTDRGGSYNEQFF	TGCAGTGTTACAGACAGGGGAGGGTCCTACAATGAGCAGTTCTTC
13	TRBV11-2	TRBJ2-3	-	many	CASSPVMSDTQYF	TGTGCCAGCAGCCCAGTAATGTCAGATACGCAGTATTTT
12	TRBV30	TRBJ1-1	-	many	CAWKWGNTEAFF	TGTGCCTGGAAATGGGGCAACACTGAAGCTTTCTTT
14	TRBV20-1	TRBJ2-7	-	many	CSARDGQSFYEQYF	TGCAGTGCTAGAGACGGGCAGTCTTTCTACGAGCAGTACTTC